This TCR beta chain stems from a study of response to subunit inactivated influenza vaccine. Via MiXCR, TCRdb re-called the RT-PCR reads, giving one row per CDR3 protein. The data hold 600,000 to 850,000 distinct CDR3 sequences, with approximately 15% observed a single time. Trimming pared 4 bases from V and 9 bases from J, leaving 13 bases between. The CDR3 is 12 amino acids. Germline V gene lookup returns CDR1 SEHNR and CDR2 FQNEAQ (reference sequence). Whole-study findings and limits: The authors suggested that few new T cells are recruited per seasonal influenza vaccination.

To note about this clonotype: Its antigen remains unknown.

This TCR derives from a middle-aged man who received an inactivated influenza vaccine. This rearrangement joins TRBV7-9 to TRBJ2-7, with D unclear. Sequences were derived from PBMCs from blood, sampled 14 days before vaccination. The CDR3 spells CASSSFSDRQYF. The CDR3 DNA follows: TGTGCCAGCAGCTCTTTCTCGGATAGGCAGTACTTC.